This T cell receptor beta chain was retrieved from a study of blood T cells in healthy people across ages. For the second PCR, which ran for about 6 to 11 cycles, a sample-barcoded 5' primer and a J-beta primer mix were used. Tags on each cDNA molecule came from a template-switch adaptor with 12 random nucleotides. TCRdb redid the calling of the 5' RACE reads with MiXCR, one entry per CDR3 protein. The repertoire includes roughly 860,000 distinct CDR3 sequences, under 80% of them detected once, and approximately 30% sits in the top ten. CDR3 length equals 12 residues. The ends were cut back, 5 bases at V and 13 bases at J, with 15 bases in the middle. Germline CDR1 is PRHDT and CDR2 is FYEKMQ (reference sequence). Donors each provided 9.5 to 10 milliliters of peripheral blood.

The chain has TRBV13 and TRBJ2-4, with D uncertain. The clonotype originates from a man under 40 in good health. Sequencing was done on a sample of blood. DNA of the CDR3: TGTGCCAGCAGCCAAGATACTGCCCCCCAGTACTTC. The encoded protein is CASSQDTAPQYF. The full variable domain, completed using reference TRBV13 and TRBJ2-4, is AAGVIQSPRHLIKEKRETATLKCYPIPRHDTVYWYQQGPGQDPQFLISFYEKMQSDKGSIPDRFSAQQFSDYHSELNMSSLELGDSALYFCASSQDTAPQYFGAGTRLSVL.